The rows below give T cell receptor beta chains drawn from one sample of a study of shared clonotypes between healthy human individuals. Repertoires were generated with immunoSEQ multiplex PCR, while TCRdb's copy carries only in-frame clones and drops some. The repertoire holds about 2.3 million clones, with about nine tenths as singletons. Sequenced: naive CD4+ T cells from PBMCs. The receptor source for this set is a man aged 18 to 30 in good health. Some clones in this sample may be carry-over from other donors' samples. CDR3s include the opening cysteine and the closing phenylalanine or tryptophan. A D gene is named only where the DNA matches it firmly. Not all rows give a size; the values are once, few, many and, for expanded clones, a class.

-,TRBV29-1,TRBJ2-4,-,TGCAGCGTAGCGGCGGGCGGGGACATTCAGTACTTC,CSVAAGGDIQYF
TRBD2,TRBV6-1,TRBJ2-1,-,TGTGCCAGCAAGGCTAGCGGGACGAATGAGCAGTTCTTC,CASKASGTNEQFF
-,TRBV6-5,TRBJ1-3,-,TGTGCCAGCAGTTCCAGAAACACCATATATTTT,CASSSRNTIYF
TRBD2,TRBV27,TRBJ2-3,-,TGTGCCAGCAGTTCGGGTTTAGCGGGAGTTAGGGATACGCAGTATTTT,CASSSGLAGVRDTQYF
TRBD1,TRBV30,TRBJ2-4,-,TGTGCCTGGGGGGACAGGGGGGACATTCAGTACTTC,CAWGDRGDIQYF
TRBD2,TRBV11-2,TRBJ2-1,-,TGTGCCAGCAACCCCAACGGGCTAGCGGGCGATGAGCAGTTCTTC,CASNPNGLAGDEQFF
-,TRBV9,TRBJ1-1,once,TGTGCCAGCAGCGGGGGCGCTTTGGACACTGAAGCTTTCTTT,CASSGGALDTEAFF
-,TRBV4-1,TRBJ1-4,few,TGCGCCAGCAGCCAAGGTCTTCGAAATGAAAAACTGTTTTTT,CASSQGLRNEKLFF
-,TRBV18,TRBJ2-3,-,TGTGCCAGCTCACCACGGGACACCAACACAGATACGCAGTATTTT,CASSPRDTNTDTQYF
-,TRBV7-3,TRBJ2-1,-,TGTGCCAGCAGCTTGGGACTTCCGGGCCACTCCTACAATGAGCAGTTCTTC,CASSLGLPGHSYNEQFF
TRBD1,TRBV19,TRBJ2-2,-,TGTGCCAGTAAACAGGACAGGGGCACCGGGGAGCTGTTTTTT,CASKQDRGTGELFF
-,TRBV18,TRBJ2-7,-,TGTGCCAGCTCACCCGACGAGCAGTACTTC,CASSPDEQYF
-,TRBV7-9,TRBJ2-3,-,TGTGCCAGCAGCCGCTATTCCACAGATACGCAGTATTTT,CASSRYSTDTQYF
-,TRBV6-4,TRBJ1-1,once,TGTGCCAGCAGTTTGATCAACATGAACACTGAAGCTTTCTTT,CASSLINMNTEAFF
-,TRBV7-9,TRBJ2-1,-,TGTGCCAGCAGCTTAGATGCAGCCTACAATGAGCAGTTCTTC,CASSLDAAYNEQFF
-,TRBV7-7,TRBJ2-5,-,TGTGCCAGCAGCCCCCGCCGCCGGCCACAAGAGACCCAGTACTTC,CASSPRRRPQETQYF
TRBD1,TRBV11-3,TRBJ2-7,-,TGTGCCAGCAGCTACGGGACAGGGGTCTACGAGCAGTACTTC,CASSYGTGVYEQYF
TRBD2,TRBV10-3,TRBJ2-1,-,TGTGCCATCAGTGAGTCAAGACTAGCGGGGCCCAATGAGCAGTTCTTC,CAISESRLAGPNEQFF
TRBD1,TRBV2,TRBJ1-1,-,TGTGCCAGCAGTATTTTGACAGGGCTCACTGAAGCTTTCTTT,CASSILTGLTEAFF
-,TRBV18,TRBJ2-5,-,TGTGCCAGCTCACCGACCGGGACTTTCAGGGGAGAGACCCAGTACTTC,CASSPTGTFRGETQYF
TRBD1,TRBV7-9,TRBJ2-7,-,TGTGCCAGCAGCCCGTCCCGGGACAGTTACGAGCAGTACTTC,CASSPSRDSYEQYF
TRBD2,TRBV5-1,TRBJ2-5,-,TGCGCCAGCAGCGGGCTGGGGGGGAGACAAGAGACCCAGTACTTC,CASSGLGGRQETQYF
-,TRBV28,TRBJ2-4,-,TGTGCCAGCAGTCAACACCCCCGAGCGCTCATTCAGTACTTC,CASSQHPRALIQYF
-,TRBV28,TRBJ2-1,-,TGTGCCAGCAGTTTTAGGTATGAGCAGTTCTTC,CASSFRYEQFF
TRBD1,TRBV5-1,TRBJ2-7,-,TGCGCCAGCAGCTCCACAGGGGGCTACGAGCAGTACTTC,CASSSTGGYEQYF
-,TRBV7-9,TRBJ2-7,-,TGTGCCAGCAGCTCAAGGCGTGGGGTCTACGAGCAGTACTTC,CASSSRRGVYEQYF
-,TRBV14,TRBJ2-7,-,TGTGCCAGCAGCCACCCCACGACTACCTATTACGAGCAGTACTTC,CASSHPTTTYYEQYF
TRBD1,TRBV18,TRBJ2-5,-,TGTGCCAGCTCACCAGACAGGGTAATACAGACCCAGTACTTC,CASSPDRVIQTQYF
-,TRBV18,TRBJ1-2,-,TGTGCCAGCTCGACCAGGGGTGACTATGGCTACACCTTC,CASSTRGDYGYTF
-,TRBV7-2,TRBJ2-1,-,TGTGCCAGCAGCTTACAAAGGTGGGTAGCGAGCAATGAGCAGTTCTTC,CASSLQRWVASNEQFF
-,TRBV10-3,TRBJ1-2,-,TGTGCCATCAGTGAGTCGGGGGCAGGCTATGGCTACACCTTC,CAISESGAGYGYTF
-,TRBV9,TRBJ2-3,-,TGTGCCAGCAGCGTGACGTCGGGAATTAGCACAGATACGCAGTATTTT,CASSVTSGISTDTQYF
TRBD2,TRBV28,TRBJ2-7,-,TGTGCCAGCAGCCAGGCGGGAGGGCCAGGAGAGCAGTACTTC,CASSQAGGPGEQYF
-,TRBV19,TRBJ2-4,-,TGTGCCAGTAGTATCGGCCCGGGGAAAAACATTCAGTACTTC,CASSIGPGKNIQYF
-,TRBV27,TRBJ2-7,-,TGTGCCAGCAGCGTTAGCTCCTACGAGCAGTACTTC,CASSVSSYEQYF
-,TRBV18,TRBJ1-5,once,TGTGCCAGCTCACCTACTCCAGGGCGCAATCAGCCCCAGCATTTT,CASSPTPGRNQPQHF
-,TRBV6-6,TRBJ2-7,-,TGTGCCAGCAGGAAGGGCCAGGAAGTCTCCTACGAGCAGTACTTC,CASRKGQEVSYEQYF
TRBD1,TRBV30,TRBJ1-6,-,TGTGCCTGTCCTAAGACAGGGCCTTATAATTCACCCCTCCACTTT,CACPKTGPYNSPLHF
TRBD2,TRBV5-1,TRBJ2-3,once,TGCGCCAGCAGTTCGGGCAGCGGGAGTAGCACAGATACGCAGTATTTT,CASSSGSGSSTDTQYF
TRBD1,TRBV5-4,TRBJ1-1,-,TGTGCCAGCAGCTCCAGGGGGAGGAACACTGAAGCTTTCTTT,CASSSRGRNTEAFF
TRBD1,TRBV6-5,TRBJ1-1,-,TGTGCCAGCAGCTACAGGGGGAGCGTTGGGACTGAAGCTTTCTTT,CASSYRGSVGTEAFF
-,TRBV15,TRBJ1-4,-,TGTGCCACCAGCAGAGTAAATGAAAAACTGTTTTTT,CATSRVNEKLFF
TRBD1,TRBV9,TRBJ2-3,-,TGTGCCAGCAGCGAGAGGGGGACAGGGGGAAGAGATACGCAGTATTTT,CASSERGTGGRDTQYF
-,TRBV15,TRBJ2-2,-,TGTGCCACCAGCAGAGATCGGACCGGGGAGCTGTTTTTT,CATSRDRTGELFF
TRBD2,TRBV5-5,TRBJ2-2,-,TGTGCCAGCAGCGCCAAGACTAGCGGGAGCATCGGGGAGCTGTTTTTT,CASSAKTSGSIGELFF
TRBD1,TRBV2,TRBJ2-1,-,TGTGCCAGCAGTGAACATAGGTGGGACAGTAACAATGAGCAGTTCTTC,CASSEHRWDSNNEQFF
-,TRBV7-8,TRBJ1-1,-,TGTGCCAGCAGCTTAGGTTTTTGGGGGAAGAACACTGAAGCTTTCTTT,CASSLGFWGKNTEAFF
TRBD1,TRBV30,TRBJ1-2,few,TGTGCCTGGACGCGGACAGGAGGCGGCTACACCTTC,CAWTRTGGGYTF
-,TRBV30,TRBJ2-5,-,TGTGCCTGGATTAGGGCCGAGACCCAGTACTTC,CAWIRAETQYF
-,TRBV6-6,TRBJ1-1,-,TGTGCCAGCAGTTACTTGGCGCAGGACACTGAAGCTTTCTTT,CASSYLAQDTEAFF
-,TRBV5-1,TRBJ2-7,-,TGCGCCAGCAGCTTCTCGGCAGGCTCCAGCTACGAGCAGTACTTC,CASSFSAGSSYEQYF
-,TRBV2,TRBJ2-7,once,TGTGCCAGCAGACTAGACGCTGCCTACGAGCAGTACTTC,CASRLDAAYEQYF
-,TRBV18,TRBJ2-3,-,TGTGCCAGCTCAGGACGGGCAGCCACCTCGCCTTCTAGCACAGATACGCAGTATTTT,CASSGRAATSPSSTDTQYF
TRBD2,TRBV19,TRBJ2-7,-,TGTGCCAGTAGTCTACACACGGGAGGCGAGCAGTACTTC,CASSLHTGGEQYF